This T cell receptor beta chain was observed in a study of OX40 agonist ivuxolimab in advanced cancers. Whole-study context: Partial responses were achieved by three patients: one hepatocellular carcinoma, two cutaneous melanoma. Broader study findings: Some of the nonresponding patients also showed low levels of normalized T-cell clonal expansion. CD8+ T cells showed, on average, more clonal expansion than CD4+ cells. Clonal expansion was seen in CD4+ and CD8+ blood T cells by week 6 at 0.1 to 3.0 mg/kg.

A word on this clone: Its antigen is as yet unknown.

CDR1 is ENHRY and CDR2 is SYGVKD in the germline V gene. The CDR3 is 12 amino acids. The ends were cut back, 5 bases at V and 7 bases at J, with 9 bases in the middle. The repertoire was sequenced with immunoSEQ multiplex PCR; TCRdb's copy has only in-frame clones and lacks some. The sample yields about 50,000 clones, 80% seen once. The V and J genes are TRBV10-3 and TRBJ2-1; tentative D call: TRBD1 (5 bases). The clonotype originates from an adult with an advanced solid tumor such as melanoma, head and neck, liver or kidney cancer. The specimen was CD4+ or CD8+ T cells sorted from blood, collected in a trial of the OX40 agonist ivuxolimab. CDR3 residues: CAISLQGNEQFF. CDR3 DNA sequence: TGTGCCATCAGTCTCCAGGGTAATGAGCAGTTCTTC.